Listed below are T cell receptor beta chains from one sample, sequenced in a study of cytomegalovirus exposure and HLA in healthy donors. This table comes from immunoSEQ multiplex PCR, and its TCRdb copy is limited to in-frame clones, with some not included. The repertoire has around 130,000 clones, about 81% of them found once; the top ten carry 2.9%. Sequencing used PBMCs. Receptors were obtained from a woman between 40 and 55 years old in good health and CMV-seropositive. CDR3s include the opening cysteine and the closing phenylalanine or tryptophan. D genes are given only for firm matches. The size field is filled for only some rows; it gives once, few, many or a size class.

j_call: TRBJ2-1
d_call: TRBD2
clone_size: NA
v_call: TRBV27
cdr3_nt: TGTGCCAGCAGTTTATTTAGCGGGGAGGGCAATGAGCAGTTCTTC
cdr3_aa: CASSLFSGEGNEQFF

j_call: TRBJ2-7
d_call: TRBD1
clone_size: few
v_call: TRBV5-6
cdr3_nt: TGTGCCAGCAGCTACCAGGGACAGGGCTACGAGCAGTACTTC
cdr3_aa: CASSYQGQGYEQYF

j_call: TRBJ2-7
d_call: NA
clone_size: NA
v_call: TRBV28
cdr3_nt: TGTGCCAGCACCTCCAGCTCCTACGAGCAGTACTTC
cdr3_aa: CASTSSSYEQYF

j_call: TRBJ2-7
d_call: TRBD2
clone_size: NA
v_call: TRBV7-8
cdr3_nt: TGTGCCAGCAGCTATACTAGCGGGGCCTACGAGCAGTACTTC
cdr3_aa: CASSYTSGAYEQYF

j_call: TRBJ2-1
d_call: NA
clone_size: NA
v_call: TRBV11-3
cdr3_nt: TGTGCCAGCAGCTTATCCCCCCTAGCGAGCGAGCAGTTCTTC
cdr3_aa: CASSLSPLASEQFF

j_call: TRBJ2-1
d_call: NA
clone_size: NA
v_call: TRBV5-4
cdr3_nt: TGTGCCAGCAGCTGGGGAGGGGGAGCGGGCCCCTCCTACAATGAGCAGTTCTTC
cdr3_aa: CASSWGGGAGPSYNEQFF

j_call: TRBJ1-5
d_call: TRBD1
clone_size: NA
v_call: TRBV5-8
cdr3_nt: TGTGCCAGCAGCTTTAATCCCGGGACAGCTCTTAATCAGCCCCAGCATTTT
cdr3_aa: CASSFNPGTALNQPQHF

j_call: TRBJ2-7
d_call: TRBD1
clone_size: medium-sized
v_call: TRBV4-3
cdr3_nt: TGCGCCAGCAGCCAAGATCAGGGGACAGGGGGCTACGAGCAGTACTTC
cdr3_aa: CASSQDQGTGGYEQYF

j_call: TRBJ1-1
d_call: NA
clone_size: NA
v_call: TRBV27
cdr3_nt: TGTGCCAGCAGGGTCAGGCCTACGAACACTGAAGCTTTCTTT
cdr3_aa: CASRVRPTNTEAFF

j_call: TRBJ1-1
d_call: NA
clone_size: NA
v_call: TRBV7-2
cdr3_nt: TGTGCCAGCAGCCCAGGCAGGACAGTGAACACTGAAGCTTTCTTT
cdr3_aa: CASSPGRTVNTEAFF

j_call: TRBJ1-1
d_call: NA
clone_size: few
v_call: TRBV6-1
cdr3_nt: TGTGCCAGCAACATGGGGGCAGGATTGAACACTGAAGCTTTCTTT
cdr3_aa: CASNMGAGLNTEAFF